This T cell receptor beta chain was recovered during a study of blood T cell repertoires in COVID-19. About the study: Sites in the United States, Italy and Spain provided acute and convalescent COVID-19 samples.

Here immunoSEQ multiplex PCR was the method, and the copy in TCRdb shows in-frame clones only, minus some. The sample has approximately 150,000 clones, around 82% seen once. The sample holds one count of this clone. The CDR3 is 16 amino acids. The germline V gene encodes CDR1 SQVTM and CDR2 ANQGSEA. V shed 4 bases and J 0 bases; nucleotides not matched to a gene: 10. The clonotype was recovered from a man between 70 and 80 years old with active or convalescent COVID-19. The chain recombines TRBV29-1 with TRBJ2-3; 7 nucleotides align to TRBD2. Input material: peripheral blood. The DNA of the CDR3 is TGCAGCGTTGTAGGGGCTAGCGGTTCTAGCACAGATACGCAGTATTTT. It codes for CSVVGASGSSTDTQYF.